This TCR beta chain was sequenced during a study of blood T cell repertoires in COVID-19. Overall study: The study drew acute and convalescent COVID-19 samples from the United States, Italy and Spain.

Sequencing was performed with immunoSEQ multiplex PCR; in TCRdb, only in-frame clones are kept and a portion is missing. Altogether some 220,000 clones are present, around three quarters being singletons, with the ten largest covering around 7.7%. Sequencing used peripheral blood. The sequence derives from a woman aged 65 to 85 with acute or convalescent COVID-19.

The CDR3 DNA reads as TGCAGCGTTGCAGGGGGAAATCAGCCCCAGCATTTT. It codes for CSVAGGNQPQHF. This chain links TRBV29-1 with TRBJ1-5; 7 bases map to TRBD1. The CDR3 has 12 amino acids. Germline V gives CDR1 SQVTM, CDR2 ANQGSEA. J lost 4 bases, V lost 4 bases, and 1 base had no gene match.